This TCR beta chain was captured by sequencing in a study of blood T cells in healthy people across ages. Using a J-beta primer mix together with a sample-barcoded 5' primer, a second PCR was run for roughly 6 to 12 cycles. A 12-random-nucleotide template-switch adaptor tagged each cDNA molecule. TCRdb processed the 5' RACE reads anew with MiXCR; each CDR3 protein has one entry. The sample holds over 500,000 distinct CDR3 sequences; roughly a quarter are singletons and the top ten take 3% to 4.5%. Concerning this clonotype: What it recognizes is unknown.

Overall study results and limits: Because sorting was not performed, PBMCs prevented conclusive naive versus antigen-experienced comparison. Older individuals had lower TCR beta diversity per million T cells (the decline was roughly linear).

Germline lookup yields CDR1 SNHLY and CDR2 FYNNEI. With 3 bases removed from V and 7 bases from J, the gap between germline ends came to 3 bases. The CDR3 totals 10 residues. These data were also reused for a study on T cells of mothers and their children.

The specimen sequenced was blood. This sequence was found in a boy younger than 10 in good health. The chain has TRBV2 and TRBJ1-2; no firm D call. The CDR3 sequence is CASSDGGYTF. CDR3 bases: TGTGCCAGCAGTGACGGTGGCTACACCTTC.